The 2 T cell receptor beta chains presented below share a single source sample, sequenced in a study of T cell clonality in common variable immunodeficiency. Clones were read by immunoSEQ multiplex PCR, and TCRdb kept only the in-frame ones, dropping some. The data show tens of thousands of clones, none appearing only once, with roughly 2.9% held by the ten largest. The sequencing sample was made of peripheral blood mononuclear cells. The receptors were sampled from a person aged 18-70 years in good health.

This clone was seen repeatedly, ten times or more. The CDR3 is cut off 3 residues early in the read; its end comes from the germline J gene. This chain joins TRBV18 and TRBJ1-1; D ambiguous. Between the trimmed V and J ends, which lost 3 bases and 7 bases, there was a span of 9 bases. Germline CDR1 and CDR2: KGHSH and LQKENI. This CDR3 is built from 12 residues. The CDR3 sequence is CASSPLIGEAFF. The DNA read from the CDR3 is TGTGCCAGCTCACCTCTCATCGGTGAA.

This clone was recorded many times. The read terminates 3 residues before the CDR3 end, so the remaining end is supplied by the germline J gene. The rearrangement links TRBV6-1 to TRBJ1-1, with D possibly TRBD1 on 5 matching bases. Germline CDR1 and CDR2: MNHNS and SASEGT. The CDR3 length is 15 residues. The V end lost 0 bases, the J end lost 3 bases, and 11 bases lay between the germline ends. The sequenced CDR3 bases are TGTGCCAGCAGTGAAGCGACGGGGACTTACACTGAA. Translating gives CASSEATGTYTE. In full, the CDR3 reads CASSEATGTYTEAFF.